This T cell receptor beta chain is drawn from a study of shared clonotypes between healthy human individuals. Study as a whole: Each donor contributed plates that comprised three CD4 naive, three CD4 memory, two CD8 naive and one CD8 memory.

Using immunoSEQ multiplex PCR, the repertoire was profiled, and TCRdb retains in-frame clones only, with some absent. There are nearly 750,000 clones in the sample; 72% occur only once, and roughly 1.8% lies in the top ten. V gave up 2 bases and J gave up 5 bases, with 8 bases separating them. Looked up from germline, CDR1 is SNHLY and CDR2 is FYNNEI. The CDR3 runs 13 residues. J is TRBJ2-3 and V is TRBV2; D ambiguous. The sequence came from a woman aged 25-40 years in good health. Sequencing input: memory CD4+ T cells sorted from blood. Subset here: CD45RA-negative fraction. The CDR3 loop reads CASSERLVDTQYF. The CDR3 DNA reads TGTGCCAGCAGTGAAAGGCTAGTAGATACGCAGTATTTT. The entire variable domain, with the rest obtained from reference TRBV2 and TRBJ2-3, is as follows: EPEVTQTPSHQVTQMGQEVILRCVPISNHLYFYWYRQILGQKVEFLVSFYNNEISEKSEIFDDQFSVERPDGSNFTLKIRSTKLEDSAMYFCASSERLVDTQYFGPGTRLTVL.